These T cell receptor beta chains were read from a single sample in a study of long-term antiretroviral therapy in people with HIV. Sequencing used immunoSEQ multiplex PCR; TCRdb keeps in-frame clones, though not all of them. Here the sample spans over 30,000 clones, roughly 82% being singletons. The sequencing here drew on unsorted PBMCs, taken 0.6 years after starting antiretroviral therapy. All receptors derive from a young man with HIV. Both conserved end residues are part of each CDR3. A D gene is named only where the DNA matches it firmly. Only some rows state a clone size, as once, few, many or a class for expanded clones.

size: .; V: TRBV29-1; J: TRBJ2-3; D: TRBD1; CDR3: CSVEEPGQGTDTQYF; DNA: TGCAGCGTTGAAGAACCGGGACAGGGAACAGATACGCAGTATTTT
size: .; V: TRBV27; J: TRBJ2-7; D: TRBD1; CDR3: CASSGTAYEQYF; DNA: TGTGCCAGCTCCGGGACAGCCTACGAGCAGTACTTC
size: few; V: TRBV5-6; J: TRBJ2-2; D: .; CDR3: CASSLVGTNTGELFF; DNA: TGTGCCAGCAGCTTAGTGGGAACGAACACCGGGGAGCTGTTTTTT
size: .; V: TRBV28; J: TRBJ1-2; D: .; CDR3: CASRPLTDGYGYTF; DNA: TGTGCCAGCAGGCCCCTTACGGACGGCTATGGCTACACCTTC
size: once; V: TRBV5-6; J: TRBJ2-1; D: .; CDR3: CASSFAPYGSSYNEQFF; DNA: TGTGCCAGCAGCTTCGCCCCCTATGGGAGCTCCTACAATGAGCAGTTCTTC
size: .; V: TRBV27; J: TRBJ2-7; D: TRBD1; CDR3: CASSIGQGYEQYF; DNA: TGTGCCAGCAGTATCGGACAGGGGTACGAGCAGTACTTC
size: .; V: TRBV6-6; J: TRBJ1-2; D: .; CDR3: CASILTISNYGYTF; DNA: TGTGCCAGCATTCTGACGATCTCTAACTATGGCTACACCTTC
size: .; V: TRBV7-2; J: TRBJ2-7; D: .; CDR3: CASSLPAVQLHF; DNA: TGTGCCAGCAGCCTTCCCGCGGTCCAGTTGCACTTC
size: .; V: TRBV7-2; J: TRBJ2-7; D: .; CDR3: CASSSGGLPSYEQYF; DNA: TGTGCCAGCAGCTCCGGGGGACTCCCCTCCTACGAGCAGTACTTC
size: .; V: TRBV10-3; J: TRBJ1-2; D: .; CDR3: CAISDGQGYGYTF; DNA: TGTGCCATCAGTGACGGGCAGGGCTATGGCTACACCTTC
size: once; V: TRBV18; J: TRBJ1-4; D: .; CDR3: CASSPNMRGTTNEKLFF; DNA: TGTGCCAGCTCACCTAATATGAGAGGAACAACTAATGAAAAACTGTTTTTT
size: few; V: TRBV10-1; J: TRBJ2-7; D: TRBD2; CDR3: CASSRGLADAYEQYF; DNA: TGCGCCAGCTCCCGAGGACTAGCGGACGCCTACGAGCAGTACTTC
size: .; V: TRBV29-1; J: TRBJ1-2; D: .; CDR3: CSVGHTGQYGYTF; DNA: TGCAGCGTTGGGCATACAGGGCAGTATGGCTACACCTTC